A selection of T cell receptor beta chains follows, all from one sample in a study of blood T cell repertoires in COVID-19. Produced via immunoSEQ multiplex PCR; TCRdb's table is partial and in-frame only. This table has 110,000 to 150,000 clones, around 80% appearing once. Sequences were obtained from PBMCs or T cells enriched from blood (not recorded which). Source of these receptors: a woman under 30 who had been exposed to COVID-19. Both conserved end residues are part of each CDR3. A D gene is named only where the DNA matches it firmly. Some rows mark clone size as missing; the rest say once, few, many or name a class of expanded clone.

v_call	d_call	j_call	clone_size	cdr3_nt	cdr3_aa
TRBV21-1	-	TRBJ1-1	-	TGTGCCAGCAGCAAAGGCGGGAGCCGCTTGAACACTGAAGCTTTCTTT	CASSKGGSRLNTEAFF
TRBV14	-	TRBJ1-2	-	TGTGCCAGCAGCCAATTCAAATGGGGCGATGGCTACACCTTC	CASSQFKWGDGYTF
TRBV18	TRBD1	TRBJ2-1	-	TGTGCCAGCTCACCACCGACAGGGCCCCCCTACAATGAGCAGTTCTTC	CASSPPTGPPYNEQFF
TRBV1	-	TRBJ1-2	-	TGCACCAGCAGCCACCGCTCGGGATTTTATGGCTACACCTTC	CTSSHRSGFYGYTF
TRBV7-9	TRBD1	TRBJ1-3	-	TGTGCCAGCAGCAGGGACAGTTTGGGAGGCACCATATATTTT	CASSRDSLGGTIYF
TRBV5-1	TRBD2	TRBJ2-2	-	TGCGCCAGCAGTCTCACTAGCGGGAGACCCGGGGAGCTGTTTTTT	CASSLTSGRPGELFF
TRBV27	TRBD1	TRBJ2-7	-	TGTGCCAGCAGTGGACAGGGCTCCTACGAGCAGTACTTC	CASSGQGSYEQYF
TRBV28	-	TRBJ1-1	-	TGTGCCAGCAGGCGACCAGGGAATACTGAAGCTTTCTTT	CASRRPGNTEAFF
TRBV5-1	TRBD1	TRBJ2-7	-	TGCGCCAGCAGCTTGGAAGGGACAGCTTTCTACGAGCAGTACTTC	CASSLEGTAFYEQYF
TRBV4-1	-	TRBJ1-5	-	TGCGCCAGCAGCCAAGAGTGGGGAGGGGGTCAGCCCCAGCATTTT	CASSQEWGGGQPQHF
TRBV6-5	-	TRBJ1-1	once	TGTGCCAGCAGTTACTCGATGCGGAATATGAACACTGAAGCTTTCTTT	CASSYSMRNMNTEAFF
TRBV30	-	TRBJ2-7	-	TGTGCCTGGAGTGTACGCGGGATCTCCTACGAGCAGTACTTC	CAWSVRGISYEQYF
TRBV7-9	-	TRBJ2-2	-	TGTGCCAGCCGCCGAACGTGGCGGGATTCCGGGGAGCTGTTTTTT	CASRRTWRDSGELFF
TRBV4-2	-	TRBJ2-1	-	TGTGCCAGCAGCCAAGTAATTGCGGGTCAAACTTACAATGAGCAGTTCTTC	CASSQVIAGQTYNEQFF
TRBV6-1	-	TRBJ1-1	-	TGTGCCACCCAAGACGGACAGAACACTGAAGCTTTCTTT	CATQDGQNTEAFF
TRBV19	TRBD1	TRBJ1-5	-	TGTGCCAGTACCTCAGGGGGACGGCGTCAGCCCCAGCATTTT	CASTSGGRRQPQHF
TRBV5-6	-	TRBJ1-1	-	TGTGCCAGCAGCTTGGGAGGGGAGGGGGCTTTCTTT	CASSLGGEGAFF
TRBV19	-	TRBJ2-7	-	TGTGCCAGTAGTTCCCGCCGGGACAACGCCTACGAGCAGTACTTC	CASSSRRDNAYEQYF
TRBV19	-	TRBJ1-2	-	TGTGCCAGTAGCTATTTAGACAGGTCCCCGGAGGATGGCTACACCTTC	CASSYLDRSPEDGYTF
TRBV28	-	TRBJ1-2	-	TGTGCCAGCAGTCCTCCGGGACACTTCAATGGCTACACCTTC	CASSPPGHFNGYTF
TRBV28	-	TRBJ1-2	few	TGTGCCAGCAGTTTAGTCAGCTATGGCTACACCTTC	CASSLVSYGYTF
TRBV7-2	-	TRBJ1-4	few	TGTGCCAGCAGCTCCGACAGGAATGAAAAACTGTTTTTT	CASSSDRNEKLFF
TRBV7-5	-	TRBJ1-2	-	TGTGTCAGAAGCCTCATAGACAGGACATACTATGGCTACACCTTC	CVRSLIDRTYYGYTF
TRBV6-2/TRBV6-3	TRBD2	TRBJ2-7	-	TGTGCCAGCAGTTACCAAAGCGGGAGGGCCCCTTACGAGCAGTACTTC	CASSYQSGRAPYEQYF
TRBV28	TRBD1	TRBJ1-1	few	TGTGCCAGCAGTTTATATCAGACAGGGGGCCTCGTGAGAACTGAAGCTTTCTTT	CASSLYQTGGLVRTEAFF
TRBV10-3	-	TRBJ1-6	-	TGTGCCATCAGTGCCAGGGGCTCAGCAACTAATTCACCCCTCCACTTT	CAISARGSATNSPLHF
TRBV25-1	-	TRBJ1-1	-	TGTGCCAGCAGTCCAAACTTAGAAACGAACACTGAAGCTTTCTTT	CASSPNLETNTEAFF
TRBV30	TRBD1	TRBJ1-1	-	TGTGCCTGGGACCGGGACAGGCTTATTTCGGGGACTCCCACCAGGAACACTGAAGCTTTCTTT	CAWDRDRLISGTPTRNTEAFF
TRBV14	-	TRBJ2-6	-	TGTGCCAGCAGCCAAGGCGTCCTCACCCTCTCTGGGGCCAACGTCCTGACTTTC	CASSQGVLTLSGANVLTF
TRBV7-2	TRBD1	TRBJ1-2	once	TGTGCCAGCAGCTTACCCGGGACAGGGCATGGCGGCTACACCTTC	CASSLPGTGHGGYTF
TRBV15	-	TRBJ1-2	-	TGTGCCACCAGCAGAGGAACAGGAGATAACTATGGCTACACCTTC	CATSRGTGDNYGYTF
TRBV12-3/TRBV12-4	-	TRBJ1-1	-	TGTGCCAGCACCTGGGGGGGATCCACTGAAGCTTTCTTT	CASTWGGSTEAFF
TRBV6-2/TRBV6-3	-	TRBJ2-2	-	TGTGCCAGCAGCGACCAGGGTCATGGTCACACCGGGGAGCTGTTTTTT	CASSDQGHGHTGELFF
TRBV27	-	TRBJ1-5	many	TGTGCCAGCAGTTTACAAGGGAGGCAAGATCAGCCCCAGCATTTT	CASSLQGRQDQPQHF
TRBV5-4	TRBD1	TRBJ1-2	-	TGTGCCAGCAGCTTGTCTTCTACAGGGGAGATGTATGGCTACACCTTC	CASSLSSTGEMYGYTF
TRBV2	-	TRBJ2-2	few	TGTGCCAGCAGTGAAGCTCTGGGAGGAGGGGAGCTGTTTTTT	CASSEALGGGELFF
TRBV5-4	TRBD1	TRBJ1-2	-	TGTGCCAGCAGCTTTACGGCAGTGGACAGGGATGGCTACACCTTC	CASSFTAVDRDGYTF
TRBV5-1	-	TRBJ1-1	-	TGCGCCAGCAGCTTGGGGCAGGCGAACACTGAAGCTTTCTTT	CASSLGQANTEAFF
TRBV7-3	TRBD2	TRBJ2-1	-	TGTGCCAGCAGCTTAAACGGGAGGTCCCGGAATGAGCAGTTCTTC	CASSLNGRSRNEQFF
TRBV18	TRBD1	TRBJ2-5	-	TGTGCCAGCTCACCGACGGGACAGCAAGAGACCCAGTACTTC	CASSPTGQQETQYF
TRBV19	-	TRBJ1-2	-	TGTGCCAGTAGAATGCGAGAACAGACCTATGGCTACACCTTC	CASRMREQTYGYTF
TRBV30	-	TRBJ2-7	-	TGTGCCTGGAGTGTAATAGGGACTGGGGAGCAGTACTTC	CAWSVIGTGEQYF
TRBV6-5	TRBD1	TRBJ1-1	-	TGTGCCAGCAGTTACGCCACAGGGGGGACTGAAGCTTTCTTT	CASSYATGGTEAFF
TRBV3-1/TRBV3-2	-	TRBJ2-7	-	TGTGCCAGCAGCCAAGCAGGCTACGAGCAGTACTTC	CASSQAGYEQYF
TRBV19	-	TRBJ1-2	-	TGTGCCAGTAGTATACGGTCCGGGGGTAACTATGGCTACACCTTC	CASSIRSGGNYGYTF
TRBV27	-	TRBJ2-5	once	TGTGCCAGCAGTTCACCGGTTCGGGAGACCCAGTACTTC	CASSSPVRETQYF
TRBV7-9	TRBD2	TRBJ2-2	few	TGTGCCAGCAGCCGGGGACTAGCAACCGGGGAGCTGTTTTTT	CASSRGLATGELFF
TRBV28	-	TRBJ1-3	few	TGTGCCAGCAGAGTCGGGGTCTCTGGAAACACCATATATTTT	CASRVGVSGNTIYF
TRBV4-2	TRBD2	TRBJ2-1	once	TGTGCCAGCAGCCAAGAGGCTAGCGGGGTCTCCTACAATGAGCAGTTCTTC	CASSQEASGVSYNEQFF
TRBV9	TRBD2	TRBJ2-1	-	TGTGCCAGCGGGATGGGACTAGCGGGAACATCGGAGTTCTTC	CASGMGLAGTSEFF
TRBV5-6	-	TRBJ2-1	-	TGTGCCAGCAGCTGGGACTTCAAGAATGAGCAGTTCTTC	CASSWDFKNEQFF
TRBV5-1	TRBD1	TRBJ2-3	-	TGCGCCAGCAGCTCCGGGACAGGGAGCACAGATACGCAGTATTTT	CASSSGTGSTDTQYF
TRBV12-2	-	TRBJ1-2	-	TGTGCAAGTCGCGAGGGGACAGGGGCTTTTTTCTATGGCTACACCTTC	CASREGTGAFFYGYTF
TRBV4-1	TRBD1	TRBJ2-2	few	TGCGCCAGCAGCCCCTCACAGGGGGTCGGCGGGGAGCTGTTTTTT	CASSPSQGVGGELFF
TRBV11-1	TRBD2	TRBJ2-1	-	TGTGCCAGCAGCCCCTGGGGGACTAGCGGGAGGGGTGAGCAGTTCTTC	CASSPWGTSGRGEQFF
TRBV28	-	TRBJ2-3	few	TGTGCCAGTTCTGTCTCCACAGATACGCAGTATTTT	CASSVSTDTQYF
TRBV18	TRBD1	TRBJ2-1	-	TGTGCCAGCTCACCAATGGGACAGGGGGTAAGCAATGAGCAGTTCTTC	CASSPMGQGVSNEQFF
TRBV28	-	TRBJ1-4	-	TGTGCCAGCAGTCCGCCAGGGGAGAGGGCTGAAAAACTGTTTTTT	CASSPPGERAEKLFF